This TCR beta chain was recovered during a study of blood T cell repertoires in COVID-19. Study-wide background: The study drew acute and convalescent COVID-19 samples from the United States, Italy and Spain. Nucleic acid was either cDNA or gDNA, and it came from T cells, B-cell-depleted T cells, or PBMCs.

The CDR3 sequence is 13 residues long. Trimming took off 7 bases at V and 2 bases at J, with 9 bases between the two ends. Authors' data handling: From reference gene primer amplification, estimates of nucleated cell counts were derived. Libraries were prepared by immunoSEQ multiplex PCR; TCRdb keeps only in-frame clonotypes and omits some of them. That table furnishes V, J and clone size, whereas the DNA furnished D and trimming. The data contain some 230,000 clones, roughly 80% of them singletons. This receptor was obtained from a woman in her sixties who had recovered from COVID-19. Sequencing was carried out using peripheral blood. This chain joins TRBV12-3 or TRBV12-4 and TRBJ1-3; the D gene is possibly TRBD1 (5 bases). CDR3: CASTHRPGNTIYF. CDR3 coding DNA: TGTGCCAGCACCCACAGGCCTGGAAACACCATATATTTT.